The source of this TCR beta chain is a study of blood T cells in healthy people across ages. Overall study findings and caveats: Unsorted PBMC material precluded a definitive naive versus antigen-experienced comparison.

This clonotype was seen ten or more times. Its specificity is not known. This CDR3 spans 14 amino acids. Per the germline V gene, CDR1 is SGHTA and CDR2 is FQGNSA. Trimming pared 5 bases from V and 3 bases from J, leaving 11 bases between. Donors gave roughly 9.1 milliliters of peripheral blood apiece. A J-beta primer mix and a sample-barcoded 5' primer were used in a second PCR of about 7 to 12 cycles. Each cDNA molecule was tagged by a template-switch adaptor that had 12 random nucleotides. TCRdb re-derived calls from the 5' RACE reads in MiXCR, one entry per CDR3 protein. The sample yields 630,000 or so distinct CDR3 sequences, approximately 30% seen once.

The receptor comes from a woman of 80 years or more in good health. The sample was blood. The chain couples TRBV7-2 to TRBJ2-1; perhaps TRBD2 as D (5 bases). The CDR3 region is CASSRPGLYNEQFF. DNA for the CDR3: TGTGCCAGCAGCCGACCCGGACTCTACAATGAGCAGTTCTTC.